Given below is one T cell receptor (beta chain) in context. As yet, its antigen is unknown. Germline-derived CDR1 and CDR2 are LNHDA and SQIVND (reference sequence). The ends were cut back, 5 bases at V and 0 bases at J, with 11 bases in the middle. The CDR3 is 15 residues long. The record originates from a study of T cell responses to AZD1222 COVID-19 vaccine. Findings and limits, study-wide: Vaccine-associated CD4 TCRs ranged over spike, dominating at 160-218 and 743-854.

The data were produced by immunoSEQ multiplex PCR, yet TCRdb's version contains in-frame clones alone and is incomplete. Seen here are about 110,000 clones, roughly 87% observed once, and the top ten hold about 1.2%. The sequence was collected from an adult in good health. The chain has TRBV19 and TRBJ1-5; perhaps TRBD1 as D (6 bases). The sample was peripheral blood, taken on day 0 of AZD1222 vaccination. CDR3 nucleotide sequence: TGTGCCAGTAGTTCAACGGGACATAGCAATCAGCCCCAGCATTTT. It encodes CASSSTGHSNQPQHF. Looking up the rest from reference TRBV19 and TRBJ1-5 gives the full variable domain: DGGITQSPKYLFRKEGQNVTLSCEQNLNHDAMYWYRQDPGQGLRLIYYSQIVNDFQKGDIAEGYSVSREKKESFPLTVTSAQKNPTAFYLCASSSTGHSNQPQHFGDGTRLSIL.